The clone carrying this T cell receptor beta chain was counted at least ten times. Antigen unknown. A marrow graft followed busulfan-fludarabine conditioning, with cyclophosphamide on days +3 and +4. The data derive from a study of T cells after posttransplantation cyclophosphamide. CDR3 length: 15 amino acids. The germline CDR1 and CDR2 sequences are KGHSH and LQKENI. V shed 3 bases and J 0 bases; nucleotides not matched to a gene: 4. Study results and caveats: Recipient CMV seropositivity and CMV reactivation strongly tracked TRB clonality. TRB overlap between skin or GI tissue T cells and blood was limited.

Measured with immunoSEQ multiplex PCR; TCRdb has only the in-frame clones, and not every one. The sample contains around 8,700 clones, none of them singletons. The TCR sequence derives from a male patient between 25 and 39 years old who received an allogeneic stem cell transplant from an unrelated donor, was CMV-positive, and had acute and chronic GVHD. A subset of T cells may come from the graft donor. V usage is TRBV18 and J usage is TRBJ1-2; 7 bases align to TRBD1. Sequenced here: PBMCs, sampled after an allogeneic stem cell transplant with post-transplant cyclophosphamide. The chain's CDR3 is CASSPLDRTNYGYTF. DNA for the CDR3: TGTGCCAGCTCACCGCTGGACAGGACTAACTATGGCTACACCTTC.